This T cell receptor (beta chain) emerged from a study of T cells in Graves' hyperthyroidism and ophthalmopathy. Amplification of TCR beta CDR3 regions was performed using RNA transcripts as template. Researchers ran a first-round RT-PCR on the TCR CDR3 using the HTBI primer set. MiXCR, applied by TCRdb to the multiplex PCR reads, yields one record per CDR3 protein. The table has under 350,000 distinct CDR3 sequences, 15% to 20% seen once. The V end lost 8 bases, the J end lost 7 bases, and 12 bases lay between the germline ends. The CDR3 covers 13 residues. Germline assignment: CDR1 MGHRA and CDR2 YSYEKL.

The V gene is TRBV4-1, the J gene TRBJ1-6; D uncertain. Sequencing was done on a sample of blood. The receptor was derived from a woman in her forties or fifties with Graves' hyperthyroidism. The CDR3: CASSSLENSPLHF. For the CDR3, the DNA is TGCGCCAGCTCGTCCCTGGAGAATTCACCCCTCCACTTT.